This T cell receptor beta chain appears in the sequencing data of a study of identical twins. As regards this clonotype: Its antigen remains unknown.

Germline V gene sequence: CDR1 LNHDA, CDR2 SQIVND (reference sequence). CDR3 size: 14 residues. The J segment lost 7 bases and the V segment lost 7 bases, leaving 8 bases of the junction unmatched. TCRdb re-called the 5' RACE reads with MiXCR, one entry per CDR3 protein. The table records approximately 240,000 distinct CDR3 sequences, more than 13% of them present only once. The study's findings and limits: With abundant cord blood beta clonotypes, insertions were fewer; memory repertoires showed no such pattern.

The material sequenced was memory (CD45RO+) T cells sorted from blood. This chain uses TRBV19 with TRBJ2-2, with TRBD1 matching 8 bases. The receptor comes from a woman under 30 in good health. The CDR3 coding sequence is TGTGCCAGTAATCAGGGGGCGAGGAACGGGGAGCTGTTTTTT. Translated: CASNQGARNGELFF. Using reference TRBV19 and TRBJ2-2 for the parts outside the CDR3, the full variable domain is DGGITQSPKYLFRKEGQNVTLSCEQNLNHDAMYWYRQDPGQGLRLIYYSQIVNDFQKGDIAEGYSVSREKKESFPLTVTSAQKNPTAFYLCASNQGARNGELFFGEGSRLTVL.